A single sample gave rise to the 28 T cell receptor beta chains below, sequenced in a study of memory B cells and T cells in multiple sclerosis (dated 2018 in TCRdb). Autoproliferating (CFSEdim) and non-proliferating (CFSEhi) T cell fractions were sequenced separately after stimulus-free culture of CFSE-labeled PBMCs. In total, some 47 million CFSE-labeled PBMCs were cultured without stimulus for 6 to 8 days, after which replicate wells were pooled. The protocol used for the library was the immunoSEQ multiplex PCR assay. Imported from immuneACCESS, the table was reduced by TCRdb to in-frame sequences with V and J called. These copies leave out some clones; in studies compared against another copy, an unresolved V gene accounts for under half, and the cause of the remainder is not known. Within this sample are 25,000 to 35,000 clones, with about 84% of them counted one time only. The ten most abundant clones make up less than 3.5% of the sample.

No cognate antigen is known for these TCRs. Material for sequencing was PBMCs from blood kept in culture. The receptors come from a human donor with multiple sclerosis.

The chain recombines TRBV5-4 with TRBJ2-7; no clear D. The CDR3 loop spans 14 amino acids. Germline V lookup: CDR1 SGHNT, CDR2 YYREEE (reference sequence). Between the trimmed V and J ends, which lost 3 bases and 4 bases, there was a span of 14 bases. The CDR3 nucleotides read TGTGCCAGCAGCTCCTGGGGAACTGGGTACGAGCAGTACTTC. It translates to CASSSWGTGYEQYF.

This chain joins TRBV5-5 and TRBJ2-2; 9 bases are shared with TRBD1. CDR1 SGHKS and CDR2 YYEKEE come from the germline V gene (reference sequence). The trim removed 7 bases at V and 4 bases at J, leaving 5 bases unmatched. The CDR3 is 14 residues long. The CDR3 sequence is CASQGTGITGELFF. The CDR3 coding sequence is TGTGCCAGCCAAGGGACAGGGATCACCGGGGAGCTGTTTTTT. Full variable domain (remainder filled in from reference TRBV5-5 and TRBJ2-2): DAGVTQSPTHLIKTRGQQVTLRCSPISGHKSVSWYQQVLGQGPQFIFQYYEKEERGRGNFPDRFSARQFPNYSSELNVNALLLGDSALYLCASQGTGITGELFFGEGSRLTVL.

This clone was seen a handful of times. The chain carries TRBV6-1 and TRBJ2-7; TRBD2 might be the D (5 bases). This CDR3 contains 15 residues. The V end was cut by 2 bases, the J end by 3 bases, with 14 bases between. The germline gives CDR1 MNHNS, CDR2 SASEGT. In DNA, the CDR3 is TGTGCCAGCAGTGAACCGTCGGCGGGCCTCTACGAGCAGTACTTC. Amino acid sequence: CASSEPSAGLYEQYF.

The chain has TRBV15 and TRBJ2-7; 7 bases agree with TRBD1. The CDR3 covers 13 residues. Germline V lookup: CDR1 LNHNV, CDR2 YYDKDF (reference sequence). V dropped 3 bases and J dropped 6; count of bases not matched to a gene: 5. The CDR3 nucleotides read TGTGCCACCAGCAGGGACAGGATAAGCGAGCAGTACTTC. This encodes CATSRDRISEQYF.

The table lists this clone with a count of one. The rearrangement joins TRBV19 to TRBJ1-1; TRBD1 matches 7 bases. With 5 bases clipped from V and 4 bases from J, the junction kept 1 base outside the gene matches. The CDR3 has 12 residues. Germline lookup yields CDR1 LNHDA and CDR2 SQIVND (reference sequence). The CDR3 sequence: CASSPGGTEAFF. The CDR3, as DNA: TGTGCCAGTAGTCCAGGGGGCACTGAAGCTTTCTTT.

J is TRBJ2-7 and V is TRBV5-5, with unresolved D. Germline V gene sequence: CDR1 SGHKS, CDR2 YYEKEE (reference sequence). The CDR3 spans 16 residues. With 0 bases removed from V and 4 bases from J, the gap between germline ends came to 17 bases. The CDR3 coding sequence is TGTGCCAGCAGCTTGGAGATTGGGTTCCCAAGTTACGAGCAGTACTTC. The encoded protein is CASSLEIGFPSYEQYF.

The chain carries TRBV6-1 and TRBJ1-5, with 7 bases matching TRBD1. This CDR3 is built from 13 residues. V lost 11 bases to trimming and J lost 0 bases; unmatched junction nucleotides: 4. Germline loops: CDR1 MNHNS, CDR2 SASEGT. CDR3 DNA sequence: TGTGCCGCCCGACAGGGTAGCAATCAGCCCCAGCATTTT. This encodes CAARQGSNQPQHF.

The chain uses TRBV5-1 and TRBJ2-7; tentatively, D is TRBD1 (5 bases). The germline V gene encodes CDR1 SGHRS and CDR2 YFSETQ. The germline V and J ends were trimmed by 1 base and 3 bases, with 8 bases remaining between them. This CDR3 has 13 amino acids. Written as DNA, the CDR3 is TGCGCCAGCAGCTTGACAGGTCTCTACGAGCAGTACTTC. The encoded protein is CASSLTGLYEQYF.

The chain uses TRBV28 and TRBJ2-5; D remains unclear. The ends were cut back, 5 bases at V and 3 bases at J, with 16 bases in the middle. The CDR3 length is 15 residues. Germline values: CDR1 MDHEN, CDR2 SYDVKM. The CDR3 reads CASSPPGRPKETQYF. CDR3 DNA sequence: TGTGCCAGCAGTCCCCCCGGACGACCGAAAGAGACCCAGTACTTC.

The rearrangement uses TRBV6-5 and TRBJ1-1, with 8 bases matching TRBD1. The CDR3 length is 15 residues. The J segment lost 1 base and the V segment lost 4 bases, leaving 5 bases of the junction unmatched. In germline, CDR1 is MNHEY, CDR2 SVGAGI. CDR3 residues: CASSSLGQGNTEAFF. The DNA for the CDR3 is TGTGCCAGCAGTTCACTCGGACAGGGGAACACTGAAGCTTTCTTT.

This rearrangement joins TRBV7-9 to TRBJ1-2, with D possibly being TRBD1 (6 bases). The CDR3 totals 13 residues. The germline V gene encodes CDR1 SEHNR and CDR2 FQNEAQ (reference sequence). Trimming left V 10 bases short and J 0 bases short, with 12 bases between. CDR3 coding DNA: TGTGCCACGGGGACACTTACTAACTATGGCTACACCTTC. Encoded protein: CATGTLTNYGYTF. The variable domain in full, with the rest retrieved from reference TRBV7-9 and TRBJ1-2, is DTGVSQNPRHKITKRGQNVTFRCDPISEHNRLYWYRQTLGQGPEFLTYFQNEAQLEKSRLLSDRFSAERPKGSFSTLEIQRTEQGDSAMYLCATGTLTNYGYTFGSGTRLTVV.

Only one count was recorded for this clone. The chain couples TRBV12-5 to TRBJ2-7; a weak D match, TRBD2 (5 bases). Germline assignment: CDR1 LGHNT and CDR2 FRNRAP. CDR3 length: 18 amino acids. V was trimmed by 0 bases and J by 3 bases, leaving 21 bases between them. This chain's CDR3 is CASGLVRGLREINYEQYF. The DNA of the CDR3 is TGTGCTAGTGGTTTGGTACGAGGTTTGAGGGAGATTAACTACGAGCAGTACTTC.

The genes are TRBV10-3 and TRBJ2-5; 7 positions agree with TRBD2. Trimming at V came to 6 bases and at J to 5 bases, leaving 6 bases not matched to a gene. CDR3 length equals 13 residues. Looked up from germline, CDR1 is ENHRY and CDR2 is SYGVKD. CDR3 residues: CAISSSGGETQYF. Written as DNA, the CDR3 is TGTGCCATCAGCTCTAGCGGCGGGGAGACCCAGTACTTC.

This sequence joins TRBV19 and TRBJ2-5; D is tentatively TRBD1 or TRBD2 (6 bases each). Near its end, the DNA agrees better with TRBJ2-7, so the J call may be wrong. The CDR3 sequence is 17 residues long. CDR1 is LNHDA and CDR2 is SQIVND in the germline V gene (reference sequence). CDR3 residues: CASSMGGWRDRDHEQYF. DNA of the CDR3: TGTGCCAGTAGTATGGGGGGCTGGAGGGATCGGGACCACGAGCAGTACTTC.

The chain recombines TRBV18 with TRBJ2-7; perhaps TRBD2 as D (8 bases). V was pared by 3 bases and J by 4 bases, with 13 bases between. Germline V lookup: CDR1 KGHSH, CDR2 LQKENI. The CDR3 consists of 14 residues. This CDR3 reads CASSPRGGQYEQYF. The DNA of the CDR3 is TGTGCCAGCTCACCCCGGGGGGGACAGTACGAGCAGTACTTC.

The chain links TRBV7-9 to TRBJ2-3; perhaps TRBD2 as D (6 bases). The CDR3 sequence is 15 residues long. Between the trimmed V and J ends, which lost 7 bases and 2 bases, there was a span of 16 bases. Germline V lookup: CDR1 SEHNR, CDR2 FQNEAQ (reference sequence). CDR3 sequence reads: CASNERVVNTDTQYF. CDR3 in DNA: TGTGCCAGCAATGAGCGGGTAGTAAACACAGATACGCAGTATTTT.

The gene calls are TRBV7-2 and TRBJ2-1; D call uncertain. The CDR3 has 14 residues. Between the trimmed V and J ends, which lost 0 bases and 5 bases, there was a span of 8 bases. CDR1 and CDR2 (germline): SGHTA, FQGNSA. CDR3 DNA sequence: TGTGCCAGCAGCTTAGCGCCTAGGAACAATGAGCAGTTCTTC. Protein: CASSLAPRNNEQFF.

The rearrangement links TRBV28 to TRBJ2-1; unclear D gene. Germline assignment: CDR1 MDHEN and CDR2 SYDVKM. The CDR3 spans 12 residues. Trimming removed 5 bases at V and 7 bases at J, with 9 bases between. CDR3 in amino acids: CASSRVRNEQFF. As DNA, the CDR3 is TGTGCCAGCAGTAGGGTCAGGAATGAGCAGTTCTTC.

This clone appeared a few times. This chain links TRBV6-1 with TRBJ2-7; D might be TRBD2 (6 bases). From germline, CDR1 is MNHNS and CDR2 SASEGT. V lost 0 bases, J lost 2 bases, and 11 bases lay in between. The CDR3 length is 15 residues. The CDR3 protein is CASSEARGLAYEQYF. CDR3 sequence (DNA): TGTGCCAGCAGTGAAGCGCGGGGACTCGCCTACGAGCAGTACTTC.

The chain combines TRBV2 with TRBJ1-6; TRBD1 is a possible D gene (6 bases). The germline V gene has CDR1 SNHLY and CDR2 FYNNEI. The germline V and J ends were trimmed by 4 bases and 9 bases, with 19 bases remaining between them. The CDR3 length is 16 residues. The CDR3, as DNA: TGTGCCAGCAGTGCGTCCCGGGACATAGCCGGTTCACCCCTCCACTTT. It yields the protein CASSASRDIAGSPLHF.

The chain links TRBV9 to TRBJ1-1; no clear D gene. Looked up from germline, CDR1 is SGDLS and CDR2 is YYNGEE. The CDR3 totals 15 residues. V was clipped by 0 bases and J by 1 base, with 10 bases between them. The CDR3 protein is CASSVGYRENTEAFF. CDR3 DNA: TGTGCCAGCAGCGTAGGATACAGAGAGAACACTGAAGCTTTCTTT.

The V gene is TRBV11-2, the J gene TRBJ1-1, with D possibly matching TRBD1 (5 bases). Germline CDR1 is SGHAT and CDR2 is FQNNGV. The CDR3 has 13 residues. The V end lost 0 bases, the J end lost 5 bases, and 7 bases lay between the germline ends. As DNA, the CDR3 is TGTGCCAGCAGCTTAGAGGGGGGTACTGAAGCTTTCTTT. Amino acid sequence: CASSLEGGTEAFF.

The chain uses TRBV7-6 and TRBJ1-2, with D maybe TRBD1 (6 bases). Trimming removed 5 bases from V and 7 bases from J, with 17 bases in between. From germline, CDR1 is SGHVS and CDR2 FNYEAQ. The CDR3 has 14 residues. The CDR3, as DNA: TGTGCCAGCAGCCTATCTACAGGGTCGGCTGGCTACACCTTC. It encodes CASSLSTGSAGYTF.

The genes are TRBV28 and TRBJ1-2; 11 bases are a match to TRBD1. Germline CDR1 reads MDHEN; CDR2 reads SYDVKM. The trim removed 6 bases at V and 5 bases at J, leaving 8 bases unmatched. The CDR3 is 15 amino acids. CDR3 loop: CASRPTGTGGYGYTF. The DNA of the CDR3 is TGTGCCAGCAGACCCACCGGGACAGGGGGGTATGGCTACACCTTC.

DNA of the CDR3: TGTGCCAGCAGTTCCGGTAGTCCAGATACGCAGTATTTT. Its translation is CASSSGSPDTQYF. This chain uses TRBV6-5 with TRBJ2-3; no clear D gene. Germline V gene sequence: CDR1 MNHEY, CDR2 SVGAGI. The length of the CDR3 is 13 residues. V shed 4 bases and J shed 4 bases, with 9 bases lying between them.

With regard to this clone: In the same sample, other DNA sequences code for this CDR3. V usage is TRBV6-1 and J usage is TRBJ1-2; D is ambiguous. This CDR3 has 14 amino acids. With 4 bases removed from V and 2 bases from J, the gap between germline ends came to 11 bases. Germline V lookup: CDR1 MNHNS, CDR2 SASEGT. CDR3 nucleotide sequence: TGTGCCAGCAGTGTGCCCCCCCCCAACTATGGCTACACCTTC. It specifies CASSVPPPNYGYTF.

V gene TRBV6-6 combines with J gene TRBJ2-5, with 7 bases lining up with TRBD1. Trimming took 7 bases from V and 4 from J; bases not matched to a gene: 6. CDR3 length equals 13 residues. Germline CDR1 MNHNY, CDR2 SVGAGI (reference sequence). CDR3 bases: TGTGCCAGCACGACAGGGATGGGAGAGACCCAGTACTTC. As protein: CASTTGMGETQYF.

The J gene is TRBJ2-1, the V gene TRBV15; no firm D call. The ends were cut back, 0 bases at V and 10 bases at J, with 13 bases in the middle. The germline CDR1 and CDR2 sequences are LNHNV and YYDKDF (reference sequence). The CDR3 contains 14 residues. The CDR3 loop is CATSRDLGSGEQFF. As DNA, the CDR3 is TGTGCCACCAGCAGAGATCTAGGTTCTGGGGAGCAGTTCTTC.